Below, 15 T cell receptor beta chains from the same sample are listed, as sequenced in a study of OX40 agonist ivuxolimab in advanced cancers. Generated by immunoSEQ multiplex PCR, the TCRdb table keeps only in-frame clones and is missing some. This table holds about 46,000 clones, about nine tenths found once. This sample comprised CD4+ or CD8+ T cells sorted from blood, obtained in a trial of the OX40 agonist ivuxolimab. All receptors come from an adult with an advanced solid tumor such as melanoma, head and neck, liver or kidney cancer.

This chain joins TRBV7-3 and TRBJ1-3; 7 nucleotides agree with TRBD1. Trimming cost V 2 bases and J 3 bases; bases outside gene matches: 4. Germline V lookup: CDR1 SGHTA, CDR2 FQGTGA. This CDR3 comprises 15 residues. The CDR3 nucleotides are TGTGCCAGCAGCTTAGAGGGACAGTTTGGAAACACCATATATTTT. Its translation: CASSLEGQFGNTIYF.

This chain links TRBV2 with TRBJ2-6; possible D gene TRBD2, 5 bases. The CDR3 runs to 13 residues. Trimming shortened V by 8 bases and J by 9 bases, and 14 bases separated the two germline ends. CDR1 is SNHLY and CDR2 is FYNNEI in the germline V gene. CDR3: CASGDRRDNVLTF. Here the CDR3 DNA reads TGTGCCAGCGGAGACCGCCGGGACAACGTCCTGACTTTC.

V is TRBV19 and J is TRBJ1-2, with D possibly matching TRBD1 (5 bases). Per germline, CDR1 LNHDA and CDR2 SQIVND (reference sequence). The CDR3 extends over 13 amino acids. V was cut by 1 base and J by 4 bases, with 7 bases left in between. The CDR3 protein is CASSIAGTYGYTF. CDR3 DNA sequence: TGTGCCAGTAGTATAGCCGGGACCTATGGCTACACCTTC.

The V gene is TRBV19, the J gene TRBJ2-1; D gene ambiguous. CDR1 is LNHDA, CDR2 SQIVND, per germline (reference sequence). There are 16 residues in the CDR3. Trimming left V 3 bases short and J 3 bases short, with 15 bases between. The CDR3 DNA follows: TGTGCCAGTAGTATCTCCCCTACAACAATCTACAATGAGCAGTTCTTC. This translates into CASSISPTTIYNEQFF.

V and J are TRBV7-3 and TRBJ2-1, with 11 positions matching TRBD1. From germline, CDR1 is SGHTA and CDR2 FQGTGA. Unmatched junction bases numbered 3, after V lost 4 bases and J lost 7 bases. CDR3 length: 14 residues. Here the CDR3 DNA reads TGTGCCAGCAGCTCCCGGGACAGGGGGAATGAGCAGTTCTTC. Translating gives CASSSRDRGNEQFF.

The genes are TRBV5-4 and TRBJ2-2; D may be TRBD1 or TRBD2 (6 bases each). This CDR3 is built from 15 residues. Germline V gene data show CDR1 as SGHNT and CDR2 as YYREEE (reference sequence). V was pared by 5 bases and J by 5 bases, with 16 bases between. For the CDR3, the DNA is TGTGCCAGCAGTGGTGGGAGGCAGGGGACCGGGGAGCTGTTTTTT. Amino acid sequence: CASSGGRQGTGELFF. The whole variable domain, remainder taken from reference TRBV5-4 and TRBJ2-2, is ETGVTQSPTHLIKTRGQQVTLRCSSQSGHNTVSWYQQALGQGPQFIFQYYREEENGRGNFPPRFSGLQFPNYSSELNVNALELDDSALYLCASSGGRQGTGELFFGEGSRLTVL.

The chain carries TRBV6-1 and TRBJ2-5; D is ambiguous. Between the trimmed V and J ends, which lost 11 bases and 1 base, there was a span of 14 bases. Germline CDR1 reads MNHNS; CDR2 reads SASEGT. The CDR3 is 13 residues long. The CDR3 nucleotides read TGTGCCCTCTTTCCCCCGACCCAAGAGACCCAGTACTTC. It codes for CALFPPTQETQYF.

The chain couples TRBV5-4 to TRBJ2-1; TRBD1 agrees at 9 bases. This CDR3 spans 15 amino acids. The V gene's germline CDR1 is SGHNT and CDR2 YYREEE (reference sequence). V was pared by 5 bases and J by 1 base, with 4 bases of the junction left unmatched. CDR3 nucleotide sequence: TGTGCCAGCAGGCCCGGGACAGGGTCCTACAATGAGCAGTTCTTC. Protein product: CASRPGTGSYNEQFF.

A few counts support this clone. The V and J genes are TRBV30 and TRBJ1-2; D remains unclear. Trimming shortened V by 2 bases and J by 9 bases, and 16 bases separated the two germline ends. The germline V gene has CDR1 GTSNPN and CDR2 SVGIG (reference sequence). The CDR3 is 13 amino acids. The chain's CDR3 is CAWSPGGLTRYTF. The CDR3, as DNA: TGTGCCTGGAGTCCAGGAGGGCTGACCCGCTACACCTTC.

The chain employs TRBV4-1 and TRBJ2-1, with 16 bases lining up with TRBD2. CDR3 length: 18 residues. V dropped 3 bases and J dropped 1; count of bases not matched to a gene: 3. CDR1 is MGHRA, CDR2 YSYEKL, per germline. CDR3 sequence reads: CASSQGLAGGRSYNEQFF. The CDR3, as DNA: TGCGCCAGCAGCCAGGGACTAGCGGGAGGGAGATCCTACAATGAGCAGTTCTTC.

The chain has TRBV27 and TRBJ1-5; the D gene is possibly TRBD1 (5 bases). CDR3 length: 15 amino acids. Per germline, CDR1 MNHEY and CDR2 SMNVEV (reference sequence). Trimming stripped 6 bases from V and 0 bases from J, with 12 bases between. DNA of the CDR3: TGTGCCAGCAGCCCACAGGCGTTTAGCAATCAGCCCCAGCATTTT. Translation: CASSPQAFSNQPQHF.

V usage is TRBV28 and J usage is TRBJ2-7, with D tentatively TRBD2 (6 bases). This CDR3 has 14 residues. Germline V gene data show CDR1 as MDHEN and CDR2 as SYDVKM. Trimming took 5 bases from V and 3 from J, leaving 14 bases between them. CDR3 bases: TGTGCCAGCAGTCCGTCAAAGGGAGGCTACGAGCAGTACTTC. Its translation: CASSPSKGGYEQYF.

This clone was seen just once. The V gene is TRBV6-1, the J gene TRBJ1-4; D unresolved. Trimming cost V 3 bases and J 4 bases, with 12 bases left between them. Germline CDR1 is MNHNS and CDR2 is SASEGT. The CDR3 consists of 15 residues. DNA for the CDR3: TGTGCCAGCAGTGACGCATCTTCTGGTAATGAAAAACTGTTTTTT. Protein: CASSDASSGNEKLFF.

This clone came up once. The genes are TRBV9 and TRBJ2-3; 9 nucleotides align to TRBD2. V shed 0 bases, J shed 3 bases, and the junction held 5 bases outside the gene matches. CDR1 is SGDLS, CDR2 YYNGEE, per germline. The CDR3 loop spans 16 amino acids. Here the CDR3 DNA reads TGTGCCAGCAGCGTAGGCGGCGGGGGGGCTACAGATACGCAGTATTTT. Its protein is CASSVGGGGATDTQYF.

The rearrangement joins TRBV10-1 to TRBJ2-3; D is perhaps TRBD2 (6 bases). The CDR3 has 14 amino acids. Germline V gene sequence: CDR1 WNHNN, CDR2 SYGVQD (reference sequence). V was shortened by 4 bases and J by 1 base, with 9 bases between the two germline ends. In DNA form, the CDR3 reads TGCGCCAGCAGTGCGGCTAGCGGCACAGATACGCAGTATTTT. Its protein is CASSAASGTDTQYF.